This T cell receptor beta chain was captured by sequencing in a study of cytomegalovirus exposure and HLA in healthy donors. Study-wide background: Of the donors genotyped, 398 in all, less than 90% fell in the Caucasian-associated ancestry cluster. General study points: Under in vitro conditions, three CMV-associated chains were confirmed as specific for CMV antigens. It was only CMV serostatus that was available as immune exposure information.

The V segment lost 4 bases and the J segment 1 base; nucleotides outside the gene matches: 8. Per the germline V gene, CDR1 is SGHTA and CDR2 is FQGNSA. This CDR3 has 16 residues. Details on this clone: Its specificity is not known.

PCR amplification relied on 60 Vbeta primers (plus 13 Jbeta primers). Profiling relied on immunoSEQ multiplex PCR, and the TCRdb table lists in-frame clones only, not all of them. The table includes about 160,000 clones, more than 75% detected once. The chain couples TRBV7-2 to TRBJ2-3; 7 bases are a match to TRBD2. Sequenced material: PBMCs. The clonotype was recovered from a human donor in good health. The CDR3 spells CASSYRRGEGTDTQYF. CDR3 sequence (DNA): TGTGCCAGCAGCTACCGCCGGGGGGAGGGCACAGATACGCAGTATTTT.